This is a list of T cell receptor beta chains from one sample in a study of T cell responses to AZD1222 COVID-19 vaccine. Repertoires were generated with immunoSEQ multiplex PCR, while TCRdb's copy carries only in-frame clones and drops some. The sample includes around 130,000 clones, roughly 86% of them seen just once. Source: peripheral blood, taken on day 0 of AZD1222 vaccination. These receptors originate from an adult in good health. CDR3s include the opening cysteine and the closing phenylalanine or tryptophan. D genes are given only for firm matches. A clone size is listed for some rows: how often the clone was seen (once, few, many), or a class if it is expanded.

clone size	J gene	V gene	D gene	CDR3 protein
few	TRBJ1-6	TRBV6-2/TRBV6-3	TRBD1	CASSYPERTGWNSPLHF
few	TRBJ2-2	TRBV9	TRBD2	CASSVGLAGRYTGELFF
-	TRBJ2-7	TRBV28	-	CASSLSQVGEQYF
-	TRBJ2-2	TRBV9	TRBD2	CASSARTSGSSPGELFF
-	TRBJ1-5	TRBV10-3	TRBD1	CAIRAQGDPNQPQHF
once	TRBJ2-7	TRBV18	TRBD1	CASSLGQGFYEQYF
-	TRBJ1-2	TRBV4-1	-	CASSPSPGYYGYTF
-	TRBJ1-1	TRBV7-6	TRBD1	CASSLEGGPRHEAFF
-	TRBJ2-2	TRBV2	-	CASSDLETFGTGELFF
-	TRBJ1-3	TRBV7-9	TRBD1	CASSGTVTGNTIYF
-	TRBJ2-1	TRBV29-1	-	CSVEPDPNEQFF
-	TRBJ2-1	TRBV5-4	-	CASSSGGSRSYNEQFF
-	TRBJ1-5	TRBV5-1	TRBD1	CASSPGQGRDQPQHF
-	TRBJ2-3	TRBV11-2	-	CASSLDMDTSTDTQYF
-	TRBJ2-7	TRBV19	TRBD1	CASSSGQGRNEQYF
few	TRBJ2-1	TRBV13	TRBD2	CASRSAAGVDEQFF
-	TRBJ1-5	TRBV19	TRBD1	CASSGQGLNQPQHF
few	TRBJ2-1	TRBV7-9	-	CASSVMWNEQFF
-	TRBJ1-5	TRBV28	TRBD1	CASSRGQGAYQPQHF
-	TRBJ1-5	TRBV10-3	TRBD1	CAISDNRGYSNQPQHF
-	TRBJ1-3	TRBV18	-	CASSEALVSGNTIYF
-	TRBJ2-1	TRBV7-3	TRBD2	CASSPRVGLAANNEQFF
once	TRBJ2-1	TRBV5-1	TRBD2	CASRRTSGTNEQFF
-	TRBJ1-4	TRBV6-5	-	CASSQRQDHEKLFF
few	TRBJ1-4	TRBV19	TRBD1	CASSPGQALNEKLFF
-	TRBJ1-2	TRBV5-6	-	CASSSLQADYYGYTF
-	TRBJ2-5	TRBV5-6	-	CASSLFGREETQYF
-	TRBJ2-1	TRBV6-5	-	CASSFGDTGNEQFF
-	TRBJ1-4	TRBV11-2	-	CASSFGATNEKLFF
-	TRBJ2-7	TRBV5-6	-	CASSFGKTPVEQYF
-	TRBJ1-2	TRBV7-3	-	CASSLDRMRGYTF
-	TRBJ2-3	TRBV7-3	-	CASSQRLSTDTQYF
-	TRBJ1-6	TRBV27	TRBD1	CASRTGNSPLHF
-	TRBJ2-2	TRBV27	TRBD2	CASRHSGGAVTGELFF
-	TRBJ2-4	TRBV5-8	-	CASSFPGVNIQYF